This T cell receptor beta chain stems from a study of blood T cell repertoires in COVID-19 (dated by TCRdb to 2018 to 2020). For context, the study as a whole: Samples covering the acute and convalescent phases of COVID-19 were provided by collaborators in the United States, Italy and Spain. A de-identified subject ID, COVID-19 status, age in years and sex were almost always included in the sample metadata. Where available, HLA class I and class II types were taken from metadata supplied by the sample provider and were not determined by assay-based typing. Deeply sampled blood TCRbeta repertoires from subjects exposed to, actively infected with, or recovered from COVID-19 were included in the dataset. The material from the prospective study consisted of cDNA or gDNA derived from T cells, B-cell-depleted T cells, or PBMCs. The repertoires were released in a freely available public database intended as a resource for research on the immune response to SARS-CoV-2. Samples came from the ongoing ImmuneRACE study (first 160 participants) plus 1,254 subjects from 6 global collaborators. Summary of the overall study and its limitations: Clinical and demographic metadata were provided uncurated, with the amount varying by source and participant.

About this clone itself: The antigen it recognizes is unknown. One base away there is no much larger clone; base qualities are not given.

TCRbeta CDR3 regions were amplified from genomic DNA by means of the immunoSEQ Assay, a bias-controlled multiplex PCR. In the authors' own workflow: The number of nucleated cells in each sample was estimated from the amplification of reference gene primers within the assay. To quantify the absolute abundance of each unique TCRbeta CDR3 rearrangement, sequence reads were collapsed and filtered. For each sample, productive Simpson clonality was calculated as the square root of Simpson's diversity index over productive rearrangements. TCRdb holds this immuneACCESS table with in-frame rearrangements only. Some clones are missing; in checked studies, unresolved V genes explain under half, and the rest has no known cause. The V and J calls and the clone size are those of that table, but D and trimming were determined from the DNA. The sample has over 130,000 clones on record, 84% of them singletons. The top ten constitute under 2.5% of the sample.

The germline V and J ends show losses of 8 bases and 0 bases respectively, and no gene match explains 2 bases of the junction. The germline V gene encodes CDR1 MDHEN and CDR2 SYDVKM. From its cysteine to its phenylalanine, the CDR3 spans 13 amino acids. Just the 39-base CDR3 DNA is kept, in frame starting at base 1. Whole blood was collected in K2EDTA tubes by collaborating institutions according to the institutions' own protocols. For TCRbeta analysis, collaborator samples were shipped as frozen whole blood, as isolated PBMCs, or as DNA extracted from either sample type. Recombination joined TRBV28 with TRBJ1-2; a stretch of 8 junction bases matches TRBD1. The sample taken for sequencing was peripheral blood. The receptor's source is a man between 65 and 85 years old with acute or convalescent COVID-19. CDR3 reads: CASGTGANYGYTF. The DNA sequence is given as TGTGCCAGCGGGACAGGCGCTAACTATGGCTACACCTTC.